These T cell receptor beta chains were read from a single sample in a study of CD4 T cells in relation to SARS-CoV-2 and coronaviruses. The protocol was immunoSEQ multiplex PCR, while the TCRdb copy is restricted to in-frame clones and leaves out a portion. The data contain tens of thousands of clones, around four fifths of them singletons. Their antigens are not known. Sequenced sample: memory CD4+ T cells from PBMCs, cultured in vitro. Every receptor here comes from an adult with COVID-19. Each CDR3 is given with its conserved first and last residue. The order of the fields is clone size, D gene, J gene, V gene, CDR3 protein, CDR3 DNA. D genes are given only for firm matches. Size tells how often a clone was seen (once, few, many) or the class of an expanded clone, and some rows leave it out.

>.|TRBD1|TRBJ2-3|TRBV7-9
CASSPNPWGQGSTDTQYF
TGTGCCAGCAGCCCGAACCCGTGGGGACAGGGGAGCACAGATACGCAGTATTTT
>.|TRBD1|TRBJ1-2|TRBV5-4
CASSLARTGDNYGYTF
TGTGCCAGCAGCTTGGCCAGGACAGGGGATAACTATGGCTACACCTTC
>.|TRBD2|TRBJ2-7|TRBV28
CASSFSSGRSYEQYF
TGTGCCAGCAGTTTTAGTAGCGGGAGATCGTACGAGCAGTACTTC
>few|TRBD2|TRBJ2-3|TRBV28
CASSLPGLLTDTQYF
TGTGCCAGCAGTTTACCGGGACTATTAACAGATACGCAGTATTTT
>.|TRBD2|TRBJ2-3|TRBV30
CAWSPGLALSTDTQYF
TGTGCCTGGAGTCCCGGACTAGCGCTGAGCACAGATACGCAGTATTTT
>.|.|TRBJ2-7|TRBV27
CASSGWRGQYEQYF
TGTGCCAGCAGTGGGTGGCGAGGGCAATACGAGCAGTACTTC
>.|.|TRBJ1-5|TRBV18
CASSEGLVANNQPQHF
TGTGCCAGCTCAGAGGGACTGGTGGCTAACAATCAGCCCCAGCATTTT
>.|.|TRBJ1-5|TRBV19
CASSIMRGRGQPQHF
TGTGCCAGTAGTATAATGAGAGGGCGTGGGCAGCCCCAGCATTTT
>.|TRBD2|TRBJ2-7|TRBV7-2
CASSLAGTSFYEQYF
TGTGCCAGCAGCTTAGCCGGGACTAGCTTCTACGAGCAGTACTTC
>few|.|TRBJ2-7|TRBV6-5
CASSSSTSGRLKQYF
.
>.|.|TRBJ2-3|TRBV6-6
CASSRPSTDTQYF
TGTGCCAGCAGCCGACCTTCCACAGATACGCAGTATTTT
>once|.|TRBJ1-5|TRBV18
CASSPRGDSNQPQHF
TGTGCCAGCTCACCGCGAGGAGATAGCAATCAGCCCCAGCATTTT
>.|TRBD1|TRBJ1-5|TRBV30
CAWSGGQGDQPQHF
TGTGCCTGGAGTGGGGGACAGGGCGATCAGCCCCAGCATTTT
>.|TRBD1|TRBJ2-7|TRBV19
CASSAAGTGAYEQYF
TGTGCCAGTAGTGCGGCCGGGACAGGGGCCTACGAGCAGTACTTC
>.|.|TRBJ2-5|TRBV7-9
CASSLGRQPFQETQYF
TGTGCCAGCAGCTTAGGGAGACAGCCGTTCCAAGAGACCCAGTACTTC
>.|.|TRBJ2-3|TRBV6-5
CATFIAELRGDTQYF
TGTGCCACGTTTATAGCGGAGCTCCGCGGAGATACGCAGTATTTT
>few|.|TRBJ2-7|TRBV7-6
CASSAGGVRSGSSYEQYF
TGTGCCAGCAGCGCCGGCGGGGTTCGTTCGGGGAGCTCCTACGAGCAGTACTTC
>.|.|TRBJ2-5|TRBV24-1
CATSDPGSAGETQYF
TGTGCCACCAGTGATCCTGGCTCGGCGGGAGAGACCCAGTACTTC
>few|TRBD2|TRBJ2-1|TRBV28
CASSYAGLPYYNEQFF
TGTGCCAGCAGTTACGCGGGACTACCCTATTACAATGAGCAGTTCTTC
>.|TRBD2|TRBJ2-1|TRBV9
CASSDGLAGRNEQFF
TGTGCCAGCAGCGATGGACTAGCGGGAAGGAATGAGCAGTTCTTC
>.|TRBD2|TRBJ2-3|TRBV18
CASSPDSGRTDTQYF
TGTGCCAGCTCACCGGATAGCGGGAGGACAGATACGCAGTATTTT
>.|.|TRBJ2-5|TRBV5-8
CASSLVQNQETQYF
TGTGCCAGCAGCTTGGTTCAGAACCAAGAGACCCAGTACTTC
>.|.|TRBJ1-1|TRBV28
CASSSPSGKVNTEAFF
TGTGCCAGCAGCTCCCCTTCCGGGAAGGTGAACACTGAAGCTTTCTTT
>.|.|TRBJ1-1|TRBV4-1
CATRAGKGFDTEAFF
TGCGCCACTCGCGCCGGCAAGGGGTTTGACACTGAAGCTTTCTTT
>.|TRBD2|TRBJ2-1|TRBV5-4
CASSSGTSAYNEQFF
TGTGCCAGCAGCTCAGGGACTAGCGCCTACAATGAGCAGTTCTTC
>once|.|TRBJ2-5|TRBV6-6
CASRFTSAQETQYF
TGTGCCAGCAGATTTACTTCCGCGCAAGAGACCCAGTACTTC
>.|.|TRBJ2-3|TRBV5-6
CASSLWGGRGREYF
TGTGCCAGCAGCTTGTGGGGCGGACGGGGACGGGAGTATTTT
>.|.|TRBJ2-5|TRBV11-1
CASSPGNPDIQETQYF
TGTGCCAGCAGCCCAGGGAACCCGGACATCCAAGAGACCCAGTACTTC
>.|.|TRBJ2-1|TRBV5-1
CASSLSGGGYPRFPNEQFF
TGCGCCAGCAGCTTGTCGGGAGGGGGCTACCCCCGATTCCCCAATGAGCAGTTCTTC
>few|.|TRBJ1-5|TRBV28
CASSLFPGANQPQHF
TGTGCCAGCAGTTTATTTCCAGGGGCCAATCAGCCCCAGCATTTT
>.|TRBD1|TRBJ2-1|TRBV10-2
CASQVDRAHEQFF
TGCGCCAGCCAAGTTGACAGGGCTCATGAGCAGTTCTTC